The clone carrying this T cell receptor (beta chain) was detected a few times. Germline assignment: CDR1 MNHEY and CDR2 SVGAGI. The V gene lost 7 bases and the J gene lost 0 bases, with 19 bases spanning the gap. The CDR3 consists of 16 residues. The data were taken from a study of early T cells in non-severe SARS-CoV-2 infection. From the 5' RACE reads, TCRdb called clonotypes with MiXCR, one entry per CDR3 protein. This sample has tens of thousands of distinct CDR3 sequences, with roughly 12% found just once. The sequence derives from an adult who was a healthcare worker with PCR-confirmed SARS-CoV-2 infection or an uninfected control (not recorded which). The sequencing here drew on whole blood, taken at baseline. The V gene is TRBV6-5, the J gene TRBJ2-7; possibly TRBD2 for D (7 bases). The CDR3 sequence is CASTQREGVASYEQYF. The CDR3 DNA follows: TGTGCCAGCACCCAGAGGGAGGGGGTGGCCTCCTACGAGCAGTACTTC.